This T cell receptor beta chain was recovered during a study of T cell changes during pregnancy in multiple sclerosis. Sequenced by immunoSEQ multiplex PCR; TCRdb stores in-frame clones only, minus some. The sample consists of under 75,000 clones, about 90% of them appearing once. This CDR3 spans 14 amino acids. Trimming took 11 bases from V and 1 from J; bases not matched to a gene: 10. In germline, CDR1 is MNHNS, CDR2 SASEGT. Material: CD4+ T cells from peripheral blood mononuclear cells, obtained after pregnancy. This TCR was sampled from a female donor in good health, enrolled as a control in a pregnancy study. This sequence joins TRBV6-1 and TRBJ1-1; 7 bases are shared with TRBD1. CDR3 DNA sequence: TGTGCCGACGAATACAGGGGCCGGAACACTGAAGCTTTCTTT. It yields the protein CADEYRGRNTEAFF.